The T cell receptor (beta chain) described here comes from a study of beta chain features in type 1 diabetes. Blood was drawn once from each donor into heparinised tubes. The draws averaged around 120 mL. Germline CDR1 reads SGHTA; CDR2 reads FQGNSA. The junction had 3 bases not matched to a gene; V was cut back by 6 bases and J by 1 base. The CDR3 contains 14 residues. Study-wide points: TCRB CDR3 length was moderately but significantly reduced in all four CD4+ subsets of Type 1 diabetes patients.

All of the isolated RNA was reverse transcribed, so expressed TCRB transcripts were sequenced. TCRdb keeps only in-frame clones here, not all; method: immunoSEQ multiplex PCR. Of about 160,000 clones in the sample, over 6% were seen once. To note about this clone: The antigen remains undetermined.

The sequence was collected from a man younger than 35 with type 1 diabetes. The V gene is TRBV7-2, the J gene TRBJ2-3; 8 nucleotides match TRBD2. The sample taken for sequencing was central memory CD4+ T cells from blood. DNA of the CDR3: TGTGCCAGCAGGGAAGCGGGGGGCACAGATACGCAGTATTTT. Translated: CASREAGGTDTQYF.